This T cell receptor (beta chain) was observed in a study of cytomegalovirus exposure and HLA in healthy donors. Overall study results and limits: In vitro data verified a few CMV-associated chains as specific for CMV antigens. Most CMV-associated TCR beta chains appeared HLA-restricted in a later analysis. Reportedly, HLA-A and HLA-B alleles of most subjects were accurately predicted from TCR beta. In a later analysis, HLA-C alleles had the fewest associated TCRs, DRB1 alleles the most.

PCR amplification relied on 60 Vbeta primers (plus 13 Jbeta primers). Method: immunoSEQ multiplex PCR; TCRdb's copy keeps in-frame clones and lacks some. Among under 150,000 clones listed, 73% were seen once. As regards this clone: The antigen is undetermined.

Germline lookup yields CDR1 GTSNPN and CDR2 SVGIG (reference sequence). The CDR3 is 14 residues long. V was cut by 0 bases and J by 7 bases, with 13 bases left in between. This chain connects TRBV30 to TRBJ1-5; weak D call: TRBD1 (5 bases). The source is a human donor in good health. The sample consisted of PBMCs. DNA of the CDR3: TGTGCCTGGAGTGTATTCGCCAGGGCCCAGCCCCAGCATTTT. Its protein is CAWSVFARAQPQHF.